Listed below are T cell receptor beta chains from one sample, sequenced in a study of CXCR3-negative and CXCR3-positive naive CD8 T cells. TCRdb processed the 5' RACE reads again and assigns one entry to each CDR3 protein, with no DNA. The sample has approximately 70,000 distinct CDR3 sequences. Material for sequencing was naive CXCR3- CD8+ T cells from blood. Receptors were obtained from a human donor in good health. Some clones in this sample may be carry-over from other donors' samples. The CDR3 runs from the conserved cysteine through the conserved F or W. Each record gives: CDR3 length, V gene, J gene, CDR3 protein.

13,TRBV28,TRBJ2-7,CASSAGRDYEQYF
15,TRBV5-5,TRBJ2-1,CASSLDLSSYNEQFF
11,TRBV29-1,TRBJ2-1,CSVEVGAEQFF
14,TRBV12-3/TRBV12-4,TRBJ1-2,CATTGTGFFGGYTF
17,TRBV5-1,TRBJ2-7,CASSLGSSGTRFHEQYF
15,TRBV30,TRBJ1-2,CACPREANANYGYTF
16,TRBV4-3,TRBJ1-4,CASSQEYGGTNEKLFF
15,TRBV28,TRBJ2-7,CASSSIDRGEYEQYF
15,TRBV28,TRBJ2-6,CASRQPEAGANVLTF
17,TRBV4-3,TRBJ2-1,CASSPQAAGKKYNEQFF
14,TRBV11-2,TRBJ2-3,CASSVVEHTDTQYF
15,TRBV20-1,TRBJ2-7,CSARVHKTGPYEQYF
15,TRBV27,TRBJ2-7,CASSLSVTGAYEQYF
13,TRBV7-2,TRBJ1-1,CASSFGGTHEAFF
14,TRBV28,TRBJ1-1,CASSEYRRNTEAFF